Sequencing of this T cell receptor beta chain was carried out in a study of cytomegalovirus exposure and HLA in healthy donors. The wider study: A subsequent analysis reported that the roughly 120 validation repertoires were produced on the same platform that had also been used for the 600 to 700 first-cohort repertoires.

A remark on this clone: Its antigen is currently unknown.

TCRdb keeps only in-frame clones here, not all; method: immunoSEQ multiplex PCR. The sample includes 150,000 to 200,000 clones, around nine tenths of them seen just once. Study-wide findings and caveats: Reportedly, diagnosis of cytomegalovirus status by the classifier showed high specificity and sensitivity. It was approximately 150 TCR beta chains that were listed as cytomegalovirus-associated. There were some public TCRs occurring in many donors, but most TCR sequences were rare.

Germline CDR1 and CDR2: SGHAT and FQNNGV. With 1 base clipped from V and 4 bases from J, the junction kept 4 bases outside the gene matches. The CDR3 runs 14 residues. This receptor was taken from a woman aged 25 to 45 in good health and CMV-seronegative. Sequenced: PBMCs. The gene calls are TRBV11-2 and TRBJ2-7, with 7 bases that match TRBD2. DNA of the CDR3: TGTGCCAGCAGCTTAGGGGGGGGTAGGTACGAGCAGTACTTC. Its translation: CASSLGGGRYEQYF.